The present T cell receptor (beta chain) was sequenced within a study of cytomegalovirus exposure and HLA in healthy donors. About the research overall: The study's early data release held approximately 91 million unique TCRs from HLA-typed donors.

To note about this clone: Its antigen is as yet unknown.

Germline V gene lookup returns CDR1 SGHAT and CDR2 FQNNGV. The CDR3 runs 15 residues. Germline trimming cut 1 base from V and 4 bases from J; bases unmatched to any gene: 1. 60 Vbeta and 13 Jbeta primers were used in PCR. Generated by immunoSEQ multiplex PCR, the TCRdb table keeps only in-frame clones and is missing some. The sample consists of 150,000 to 200,000 clones, approximately 80% of them appearing once. Study results and caveats: 150 or so TCR beta chains were listed as cytomegalovirus-associated. Reports described diagnosis of cytomegalovirus status by the classifier as highly specific and sensitive. In a later analysis, common viral pathogens appeared linked to several of the most significant clusters.

Sequenced material: PBMCs. This chain connects TRBV11-2 to TRBJ2-1; 10 nucleotides agree with TRBD2. The sequence came from a boy aged 2 to 10 in good health and CMV-seronegative. The CDR3 reads CASSLASGGYNEQFF. The DNA of the CDR3 is TGTGCCAGCAGCTTAGCTAGCGGGGGTTACAATGAGCAGTTCTTC.